Following are 7 T cell receptor beta chains from one sample sequenced in a study of blood T cells in healthy people across ages. The use of a sample-barcoded 5' primer and a J-beta primer mix characterized a second PCR of about 7 to 12 cycles. TCRdb independently ran MiXCR on the 5' RACE reads; one entry per CDR3 protein. Of about 650,000 distinct CDR3 sequences in the sample, about 34% were seen once. Sequencing used blood. The receptors were gathered from a woman older than 75 in good health.

This clonotype was seen only a few times. The CDR3 sequence: CASSRCYEQYF. The DNA of the CDR3 is TGTGCCAGCAGTCGCTGCTACGAGCAGTACTTC. This chain joins TRBV7-2 and TRBJ2-7; D uncertain. Germline V gene data show CDR1 as SGHTA and CDR2 as FQGNSA. Trimming removed 6 bases from V and 3 bases from J, with 6 bases in between. The CDR3 runs 11 residues.

This rearrangement joins TRBV12-3 or TRBV12-4 to TRBJ1-2; no reliable D call. Trimming removed 6 bases from V and 4 bases from J, with 27 bases in between. The CDR3 runs to 18 residues. The CDR3 DNA follows: TGTGCCAGCAGGGATAGCCAGAGTAAATGGTTGGGTCGCTATGGCTACACCTTC. This translates into CASRDSQSKWLGRYGYTF.

This chain connects TRBV12-3 or TRBV12-4 to TRBJ2-2, with TRBD2 matching 8 bases. V lost 6 bases and J lost 7; bases outside the gene matches: 10. CDR3 length: 15 amino acids. CDR3: CASSPGLVGDGELFF. The CDR3 DNA reads as TGTGCCAGCAGCCCGGGACTAGTGGGCGACGGGGAGCTGTTTTTT.

Concerning this clonotype: With a much larger clone just one base away, this may be a read error. J is TRBJ2-1 and V is TRBV20-1, with TRBD2 matching 9 bases. The DNA matches TRBJ2-7 better at its end, which makes the J call doubtful. The CDR3 is 14 residues long. CDR1 and CDR2 from the germline V gene are DFQATT and SNEGSKA (reference sequence). The CDR3 is CSAFAGGRLLEQYF. As DNA, the CDR3 is TGCAGTGCTTTCGCGGGGGGGAGGCTGCTCGAGCAGTACTTC.

This clonotype occurred many times. A read error may explain this, as a much larger clone is one base away. The chain employs TRBV11-2 and TRBJ2-5; 11 bases align to TRBD2. This CDR3 is built from 17 residues. The J segment lost 11 bases and the V segment lost 5 bases, leaving 19 bases of the junction unmatched. From germline, CDR1 is SGHAT and CDR2 FQNNGV. In nucleotides, the CDR3 is TGTGCCAGCAGCGTCCTCCCGCTAGCGGGGGGCACCAATGAGCAGTACTTC. This sequence encodes CASSVLPLAGGTNEQYF.

V usage is TRBV3-1 and J usage is TRBJ2-7, with 11 bases that match TRBD2. V trimming: 0 bases; J trimming: 0 bases; junction bases outside the gene matches: 7. Germline V gene data show CDR1 as LGHDT and CDR2 as YNNKEL (reference sequence). CDR3 length: 18 residues. The CDR3 spells CASSQDSASGGRSYEQYF. The DNA for the CDR3 is TGTGCCAGCAGCCAAGATTCGGCTAGCGGGGGGCGCTCCTACGAGCAGTACTTC.

Details on this clonotype: With a much larger clone just one base away, this may be a read error. The chain couples TRBV9 to TRBJ1-1, with D unresolved. From germline, CDR1 is SGDLS and CDR2 YYNGEE. The CDR3 sequence is 15 residues long. In DNA, the CDR3 is TGTGTCAGCAGCCCTAAGGCGGGGTCTAACACTGAAGCTTTCTTT. It is translated as CVSSPKAGSNTEAFF.